The 14 T cell receptor beta chains below all came from one sample that was sequenced in a study of cytomegalovirus exposure and HLA in healthy donors. PCR primers comprised 60 Vbeta and 13 Jbeta primers. The data were produced by immunoSEQ multiplex PCR, yet TCRdb's version contains in-frame clones alone and is incomplete. The sample records some 150,000 clones, roughly 70% being singletons. The specimen was PBMCs. The receptors derive from a woman in her twenties or thirties in good health and CMV-seronegative.

V gene TRBV2 combines with J gene TRBJ2-5, with 7 positions matching TRBD1. Gene TRBJ2-7 matches the end of the DNA better, so the J call may be wrong. CDR1 is SNHLY, CDR2 FYNNEI, per germline. The CDR3 extends over 13 amino acids. The CDR3, as DNA: TGTGCCAGCACTGTGACAGGGTCCTACGAGCAGTACTTC. This codes for CASTVTGSYEQYF.

This clone was counted once. CDR3 region: CASTPGGGRNTGELFF. CDR3 DNA sequence: TGTGCCAGCACCCCAGGGGGAGGAAGGAACACCGGGGAGCTGTTTTTT. The chain couples TRBV5-4 to TRBJ2-2; D might be TRBD1 (7 bases). V dropped 6 bases and J dropped 1 base, with 16 bases sitting between them. CDR3 length equals 16 residues. CDR1 and CDR2 (germline): SGHNT, YYREEE (reference sequence).

In this sample, this clone turned up once. The rearrangement links TRBV5-4 to TRBJ2-7; D uncertain. CDR3 length: 13 amino acids. V was shortened by 1 base and J by 5 bases, with 10 bases between the two germline ends. The germline CDR1 and CDR2 sequences are SGHNT and YYREEE (reference sequence). The CDR3 protein is CASSLYPRNEQYF. For the CDR3, the DNA is TGTGCCAGCAGCTTGTATCCGCGCAACGAGCAGTACTTC.

The V and J genes are TRBV4-3 and TRBJ2-5, with D unclear. The DNA matches TRBJ2-7 better at its end, which makes the J call doubtful. Germline V gene sequence: CDR1 LGHNA, CDR2 YSLEER. The CDR3 runs to 12 residues. The CDR3 bases are TGCGCCAGCAGCCAAGGCGAATACGAGCAGTACTTC. Its translation is CASSQGEYEQYF.

The chain has TRBV7-9 and TRBJ1-1, with D unclear. Germline-derived CDR1 and CDR2 are SEHNR and FQNEAQ (reference sequence). V was cut by 10 bases and J by 5 bases, with 14 bases left in between. This CDR3 is built from 12 residues. The CDR3 loop is CAIMSSGTEAFF. The CDR3 region has the DNA TGTGCCATCATGAGCTCGGGGACTGAAGCTTTCTTT.

The V gene is TRBV4-1, the J gene TRBJ2-7; TRBD2 is a possible D gene (5 bases). The V and J ends lost 4 bases and 2 bases respectively, with 9 bases between them. CDR3 length: 13 residues. Germline-derived CDR1 and CDR2 are MGHRA and YSYEKL. CDR3 sequence (DNA): TGCGCCAGCAGCCGGGAGAGGACCTACGAGCAGTACTTC. Protein sequence: CASSRERTYEQYF.

The CDR3 protein is CASSLGQGKRSRPFF. CDR3 nucleotides: TGTGCCAGCAGCTTAGGACAGGGGAAAAGGTCACGGCCGTTCTTC. The V and J genes are TRBV5-6 and TRBJ2-1; 9 nucleotides align to TRBD1. CDR3 length: 15 residues. Germline CDR1 SGHDT, CDR2 YYEEEE. The V and J ends lost 2 bases and 15 bases, in that order; junction bases with no gene match: 15.

This chain links TRBV9 with TRBJ2-7, with D tentatively TRBD1 (6 bases). The CDR3 totals 16 residues. The germline gives CDR1 SGDLS, CDR2 YYNGEE. Trimming took off 3 bases at V and 3 bases at J, with 19 bases between the two ends. In nucleotides, the CDR3 is TGTGCCAGCAGCGGAGGACAGTCCTTCTCTTTCTACGAGCAGTACTTC. Its translation is CASSGGQSFSFYEQYF.

This clone occurred once. The chain has TRBV28 and TRBJ1-2; the D is unclear. The CDR3 runs 13 residues. V lost 8 bases to trimming and J lost 7 bases, with 17 bases between them. CDR1 is MDHEN and CDR2 is SYDVKM in the germline V gene. CDR3 DNA: TGTGCCAGCTGTCAGACTCCATGGTCTGGCTACACCTTC. It encodes CASCQTPWSGYTF.

This clone was found once. The chain joins TRBV6-5 to TRBJ2-5, with D tentatively TRBD1 (5 bases). The CDR3 covers 13 residues. Looked up from germline, CDR1 is MNHEY and CDR2 is SVGAGI. Trimming removed 5 bases at V and 6 bases at J, with 13 bases between. The CDR3 nucleotides read TGTGCCAGCAGTCGACAGTTTCGGAAGACCCAGTACTTC. Protein: CASSRQFRKTQYF.

The chain recombines TRBV28 with TRBJ1-4; possible D gene TRBD1, 5 bases. The V and J ends lost 6 bases and 8 bases respectively, with 13 bases between them. The germline V gene has CDR1 MDHEN and CDR2 SYDVKM. The CDR3 is 13 residues long. The CDR3 region is CASRTGIWEKLFF. For the CDR3, the DNA is TGTGCCAGCAGAACAGGAATTTGGGAAAAACTGTTTTTT.

This clone has more than one count but fewer than ten. The rearrangement uses TRBV4-3 and TRBJ2-5, with 11 bases aligning to TRBD1. Germline values: CDR1 LGHNA, CDR2 YSLEER. This CDR3 has 16 residues. The trim removed 2 bases at V and 5 bases at J, leaving 7 bases unmatched. The CDR3: CASSQRTGQGDETQYF. CDR3 sequence (DNA): TGCGCCAGCAGCCAAAGGACGGGACAGGGGGACGAGACCCAGTACTTC.

This rearrangement joins TRBV7-9 to TRBJ2-7; D uncertain. The CDR3 extends over 14 amino acids. Trimming took off 3 bases at V and 0 bases at J, with 9 bases between the two ends. CDR1 SEHNR and CDR2 FQNEAQ come from the germline V gene (reference sequence). The CDR3 spells CASSFYGDSYEQYF. As DNA, the CDR3 is TGTGCCAGCAGCTTCTACGGAGACTCCTACGAGCAGTACTTC.

The chain employs TRBV7-9 and TRBJ2-1; TRBD2 agrees at 8 bases. The CDR3 loop spans 16 amino acids. Unmatched junction bases numbered 13, after V lost 5 bases and J lost 7 bases. In germline, CDR1 is SEHNR, CDR2 FQNEAQ (reference sequence). The CDR3 DNA reads as TGTGCCAGCAGCACGGTTACTAGCGGACCTCTTAATGAGCAGTTCTTC. This sequence encodes CASSTVTSGPLNEQFF.